Below, 30 T cell receptor beta chains from the same sample are listed, as sequenced in a study of T-cell memory formation after mild COVID-19. TCRdb re-derived calls from the 5' RACE reads in MiXCR, one entry per CDR3 protein. The sample consists of approximately 440,000 distinct CDR3 sequences, 15% to 25% of them appearing once. Sequencing used PBMCs or a T cell subset sorted from them (not recorded which). All receptors derive from an adult woman who had mild COVID-19 (a few samples of this study predate the infection). Cell type and time point are not known.

The chain is built from TRBV6-5 and TRBJ1-2; TRBD1 matches 7 bases. CDR3 size: 15 residues. The J segment lost 0 bases and the V segment lost 2 bases, leaving 3 bases of the junction unmatched. Germline V gene lookup returns CDR1 MNHEY and CDR2 SVGAGI. The CDR3 nucleotides are TGTGCCAGCAGTTACGGCAGGGGGGCTAACTATGGCTACACCTTC. Its protein is CASSYGRGANYGYTF.

This clonotype was counted many times. The gene calls are TRBV6-5 and TRBJ2-5, with D unclear. Between the trimmed V and J ends, which lost 0 bases and 4 bases, there was a span of 9 bases. This CDR3 spans 14 amino acids. Per germline, CDR1 MNHEY and CDR2 SVGAGI. CDR3: CASSYSGLRETQYF. In DNA, the CDR3 is TGTGCCAGCAGTTACTCTGGGCTACGAGAGACCCAGTACTTC.

The chain couples TRBV7-9 to TRBJ1-2, with no clear D. The V gene's germline CDR1 is SEHNR and CDR2 FQNEAQ (reference sequence). The CDR3 covers 13 residues. With 4 bases removed from V and 6 bases from J, the gap between germline ends came to 12 bases. The chain's CDR3 is CASSSSSWDGYTF. As DNA, the CDR3 is TGTGCCAGCAGCTCGTCGTCTTGGGATGGCTACACCTTC. The variable domain in full, completed from reference TRBV7-9 and TRBJ1-2, reads DTGVSQNPRHKITKRGQNVTFRCDPISEHNRLYWYRQTLGQGPEFLTYFQNEAQLEKSRLLSDRFSAERPKGSFSTLEIQRTEQGDSAMYLCASSSSSWDGYTFGSGTRLTVV.

This clonotype was observed a handful of times. In DNA, the CDR3 is TGTGCCATCACTTCGACAGCTAGCACAGATACGCAGTATTTT. As protein: CAITSTASTDTQYF. The J gene is TRBJ2-3, the V gene TRBV10-3, with D maybe TRBD1 (5 bases). The CDR3 runs 14 residues. Germline V CDR1 and CDR2: ENHRY, SYGVKD. The V end lost 7 bases, the J end lost 0 bases, and 11 bases lay between the germline ends.

In its sample, this clonotype was seen a few times. This chain connects TRBV3-1 to TRBJ2-3; unclear D gene. The V gene's germline CDR1 is LGHDT and CDR2 YNNKEL (reference sequence). The CDR3 is made up of 15 amino acids. With 1 base removed from V and 2 bases from J, the gap between germline ends came to 10 bases. CDR3 nucleotide sequence: TGTGCCAGCAGCCAAGTCCCTAGTGTCACAGATACGCAGTATTTT. Residues: CASSQVPSVTDTQYF.

V and J are TRBV27 and TRBJ1-2; the D is unclear. In germline, CDR1 is MNHEY, CDR2 SMNVEV (reference sequence). The CDR3 contains 17 residues. Trimming took 5 bases from V and 9 from J, leaving 28 bases between them. The CDR3 coding sequence is TGTGCCAGCAGTGGATGGTCGAACAAGCTGGGTCTTTCTAGCTACACCTTC. Translation gives CASSGWSNKLGLSSYTF.

In this sample, this clonotype turned up many times. The chain uses TRBV7-8 and TRBJ1-1, with 8 bases identical to TRBD1. CDR1 is SGHVS, CDR2 FQNEAQ, per germline. The trim removed 5 bases at V and 4 bases at J, leaving 9 bases unmatched. The CDR3 is made up of 15 amino acids. CDR3 loop: CASSLDRAFGTEAFF. DNA of the CDR3: TGTGCCAGCAGCCTGGACAGGGCGTTCGGCACTGAAGCTTTCTTT.

The count of this clonotype is one. The chain links TRBV9 to TRBJ2-1, with TRBD2 matching 7 bases. Trimming took 4 bases from V and 7 from J; bases not matched to a gene: 17. The V gene's germline CDR1 is SGDLS and CDR2 YYNGEE. The CDR3 is 17 residues long. The CDR3 sequence: CASSPVVGGPIQNEQFF. Written as DNA, the CDR3 is TGTGCCAGCAGCCCCGTCGTGGGAGGGCCTATACAGAATGAGCAGTTCTTC.

The genes are TRBV7-2 and TRBJ1-2; possible D gene TRBD1, 6 bases. This CDR3 comprises 14 residues. Trimming shortened V by 4 bases and J by 2 bases, and 11 bases separated the two germline ends. The germline V gene encodes CDR1 SGHTA and CDR2 FQGNSA. The CDR3 is CASSSKTGNYGYTF. The DNA of the CDR3 is TGTGCCAGCAGCTCAAAGACAGGAAACTATGGCTACACCTTC.

The chain combines TRBV12-3 or TRBV12-4 with TRBJ2-2; D perhaps matches TRBD2 (5 bases). Trimming took off 3 bases at V and 0 bases at J, with 8 bases between the two ends. The CDR3 is 15 amino acids. In DNA, the CDR3 is TGTGCCAGCAGTTTGAGGACTTCGAACACCGGGGAGCTGTTTTTT. Its translation is CASSLRTSNTGELFF.

This clonotype showed up just a few times. The V and J genes are TRBV7-2 and TRBJ1-2; D unclear. The ends were cut back, 4 bases at V and 2 bases at J, with 17 bases in the middle. Germline-derived CDR1 and CDR2 are SGHTA and FQGNSA. CDR3 length: 16 amino acids. The DNA of the CDR3 is TGTGCCAGCAGCTCTACAACCGGAGGGAGGAACTATGGCTACACCTTC. Protein: CASSSTTGGRNYGYTF.

CDR3 nucleotides: TGTGCCAGCAGTCTACCGGCTTACAATGAGCAGTTCTTC. It translates to CASSLPAYNEQFF. The chain joins TRBV6-2 or TRBV6-3 to TRBJ2-1; the D is unclear. Trimming removed 5 bases from V and 4 bases from J, with 9 bases in between. In germline, CDR1 is MNHEY, CDR2 SVGEGT. This CDR3 spans 13 amino acids.

The V gene is TRBV7-2, the J gene TRBJ1-1; 7 bases map to TRBD1. The CDR3 covers 14 residues. V gave up 5 bases and J gave up 1 base; unmatched junction bases: 4. Germline-derived CDR1 and CDR2 are SGHTA and FQGNSA. This CDR3 is CASSDWTGNTEAFF. CDR3 nucleotides: TGTGCCAGCAGCGATTGGACAGGGAACACTGAAGCTTTCTTT.

This clonotype has just a few counts. The chain carries TRBV7-9 and TRBJ2-5; 8 nucleotides match TRBD2. The V segment lost 0 bases and the J segment 2 bases; nucleotides outside the gene matches: 5. The CDR3 has 16 residues. In germline, CDR1 is SEHNR, CDR2 FQNEAQ (reference sequence). Here the CDR3 reads CASSLALAGWQETQYF. Written as DNA, the CDR3 is TGTGCCAGCAGCTTAGCGCTAGCGGGTTGGCAAGAGACCCAGTACTTC.

This clonotype was counted between two and nine times. The chain employs TRBV5-6 and TRBJ1-1, with a tentative D call TRBD1 (6 bases). The CDR3 contains 14 residues. V was pared by 1 base and J by 11 bases, with 18 bases between. In germline, CDR1 is SGHDT, CDR2 YYEEEE. The CDR3 region has the DNA TGTGCCAGCAGCTTGTCACAGGGCTTAACGCACGCTTTCTTT. This gives the protein CASSLSQGLTHAFF.

The V and J genes are TRBV25-1 and TRBJ2-1; D is ambiguous. The CDR3 spans 13 residues. Between the trimmed V and J ends, which lost 4 bases and 6 bases, there was a span of 10 bases. The V gene's germline CDR1 is MGHDK and CDR2 SYGVNS. CDR3 sequence reads: CASSVTGLNEQFF. The CDR3 region has the DNA TGTGCCAGCAGTGTGACTGGTCTCAATGAGCAGTTCTTC.

This clonotype was seen a few times. The V call is TRBV2, the J call TRBJ2-7, with 8 positions matching TRBD2. Unmatched junction bases numbered 12, after V lost 6 bases and J lost 5 bases. The CDR3 is made up of 15 amino acids. Germline lookup yields CDR1 SNHLY and CDR2 FYNNEI. The CDR3 reads CASSDGLATHHEQYF. CDR3 DNA: TGTGCCAGCAGCGACGGACTAGCAACCCACCACGAGCAGTACTTC.

V usage is TRBV6-5 and J usage is TRBJ2-2; 7 bases line up with TRBD2. CDR1 and CDR2 (germline): MNHEY, SVGAGI. With V trimmed by 1 base and J by 3 bases, 14 bases remained unmatched. CDR3 length: 19 residues. Here the CDR3 DNA reads TGTGCCAGCAGTTACTACTCGGATGCGGGAGTCGCGTACACCGGGGAGCTGTTTTTT. This sequence encodes CASSYYSDAGVAYTGELFF.

This clonotype was counted between two and nine times. This rearrangement joins TRBV5-6 to TRBJ2-1, with 14 bases matching TRBD2. V gave up 3 bases and J gave up 0 bases; unmatched junction bases: 5. The CDR3 is made up of 18 amino acids. Per the germline V gene, CDR1 is SGHDT and CDR2 is YYEEEE. The CDR3: CASSSRTSGRTSYNEQFF. The CDR3 DNA follows: TGTGCCAGCAGCTCCCGGACTAGCGGGAGGACCTCCTACAATGAGCAGTTCTTC.

The sample holds a few counts of this clonotype. The V gene is TRBV20-1, the J gene TRBJ2-3, with 11 bases that match TRBD1. The CDR3 sequence is 15 residues long. The V gene end was trimmed by 6 bases and the J gene end by 3 bases; junction bases not matched to a gene: 8. Germline V lookup: CDR1 DFQATT, CDR2 SNEGSKA (reference sequence). CDR3 loop: CSALPGTGGTDTQYF. The CDR3 DNA reads TGCAGTGCCCTCCCTGGGACAGGGGGGACAGATACGCAGTATTTT.

The rearrangement joins TRBV24-1 to TRBJ2-3; 8 bases align to TRBD1. The CDR3 has 15 residues. Losses at the gene ends were 3 bases for V and 3 bases for J; bases not matched to a gene: 4. Germline V lookup: CDR1 KGHDR, CDR2 SFDVKD. CDR3 protein: CATSDRTGKTDTQYF. For the CDR3, the DNA is TGTGCCACCAGTGATAGGACAGGGAAGACAGATACGCAGTATTTT.

V is TRBV11-3 and J is TRBJ2-1; D possibly corresponds to TRBD1 (5 bases). The CDR3 runs to 12 residues. Germline values: CDR1 SGHNT, CDR2 YENEEA. V shed 3 bases and J shed 7 bases, with 7 bases lying between them. The CDR3 DNA reads as TGTGCCAGCAGCTTTGGGGCGAATGAGCAGTTCTTC. Its translation is CASSFGANEQFF.

This sequence joins TRBV15 and TRBJ2-5; D ambiguous. Germline V lookup: CDR1 LNHNV, CDR2 YYDKDF (reference sequence). The V gene lost 3 bases and the J gene lost 2 bases, with 7 bases spanning the gap. The CDR3 is made up of 13 amino acids. The CDR3 sequence is CATSRARQETQYF. The CDR3 DNA is TGTGCCACCAGCAGGGCCAGACAAGAGACCCAGTACTTC.

The V and J genes are TRBV30 and TRBJ2-2; tentatively, D is TRBD1 (6 bases). With 3 bases removed from V and 6 bases from J, the gap between germline ends came to 20 bases. Germline loops: CDR1 GTSNPN, CDR2 SVGIG (reference sequence). This CDR3 is built from 16 residues. The CDR3 protein is CAWSFRTGILAGELFF. CDR3 in DNA: TGTGCCTGGAGCTTCCGAACAGGGATTCTTGCCGGGGAGCTGTTTTTT.

The chain recombines TRBV12-3 or TRBV12-4 with TRBJ2-3; D is perhaps TRBD2 (6 bases). The CDR3 consists of 14 residues. V shed 10 bases and J shed 1 base, with 15 bases lying between them. The chain's CDR3 is CATAIGEGTDTQYF. In DNA form, the CDR3 reads TGTGCCACCGCCATAGGGGAGGGCACAGATACGCAGTATTTT.

This chain links TRBV27 with TRBJ2-2, with a tentative D call TRBD1 (5 bases). The CDR3 covers 14 residues. Per the germline V gene, CDR1 is MNHEY and CDR2 is SMNVEV (reference sequence). V lost 7 bases and J 1 base, leaving 10 bases between the germline ends. The CDR3 spells CASNRQGNTGELFF. CDR3 in DNA: TGTGCCAGCAACCGGCAGGGGAACACCGGGGAGCTGTTTTTT.

CDR3 sequence (DNA): TGTGCCAGCAGTTGGAGGGGGGGGACTGAAGCTTTCTTT. The encoded protein is CASSWRGGTEAFF. The chain is built from TRBV6-6 and TRBJ1-1; the D gene is possibly TRBD1 (6 bases). This CDR3 spans 13 amino acids. Germline CDR1 is MNHNY and CDR2 is SVGAGI (reference sequence). V was trimmed by 4 bases and J by 5 bases, leaving 11 bases between them.

The rearrangement uses TRBV4-2 and TRBJ2-3; 14 nucleotides line up with TRBD2. The CDR3 is made up of 16 amino acids. Per germline, CDR1 LGHNA and CDR2 YNFKEQ. With V trimmed by 3 bases and J by 1 base, 0 bases remained unmatched. CDR3 sequence (DNA): TGTGCCAGCAGCCAGGGACTAGCGGGGGGCACAGATACGCAGTATTTT. This sequence encodes CASSQGLAGGTDTQYF.

This clonotype was picked up a small number of times. The chain links TRBV5-1 to TRBJ2-1; 12 positions agree with TRBD2. J gave up 7 bases and V 3 bases, and 5 bases lay outside the gene matches. The CDR3 is 15 amino acids. Germline V lookup: CDR1 SGHRS, CDR2 YFSETQ. CDR3 amino acids: CASSSSGGGSNEQFF. The CDR3 DNA sequence: TGCGCCAGCAGCTCTAGCGGGGGGGGGTCAAATGAGCAGTTCTTC.

This clonotype was recorded a few times. The rearrangement links TRBV9 to TRBJ1-2; 7 bases match TRBD1. This CDR3 spans 13 amino acids. The germline gives CDR1 SGDLS, CDR2 YYNGEE. Trimming took 5 bases from V and 6 from J; bases not matched to a gene: 7. CDR3 nucleotides: TGTGCCAGCAGTGAGGGACAGCTCCATGGCTACACCTTC. The encoded protein is CASSEGQLHGYTF.